This T cell receptor (beta chain) was identified during a study of vaccination and CD4 T cells after COVID-19. Study-wide background: Control cultures, each given a CEFX pool, an HIV-1 Nef pool, or no peptide, were included. General study results and limits: Post-vaccination reactive clonotypes (median roughly 40) did not differ significantly from post-infection (around 23).

The Oncomine TCR Beta short-read assay was applied to DNA of cultured CD4+ T cells. From CD4+ T cells that had been cultured, genomic DNA was extracted. Each CDR3 protein is one row after TCRdb ran MiXCR on the PCR reads. The sample carries 7,500 to 10,000 distinct CDR3 sequences, roughly 34% recorded once. In its sample, this clonotype was seen a few times. What it recognizes is unknown. Treatment here: roughly nine-day PBMC culture with coronavirus spike peptide pools or control peptides (ViraFEST assay). The unexposed donor gave CD4+ T cells before the COVID-19 pandemic (2011-2018). Before TCRs were sequenced, ViraFEST expanded antigen-specific T cells with peptide pools. The probes, which were SARS-CoV-2 S/N and four cold-coronavirus spikes, were applied to unexposed-donor CD4+ T cells, cells permitting. The TCR was taken from a human donor in good health. The material sequenced was CD4+ T cells from blood, cultured in vitro.

CDR3: CASSASQGADGYTF. CDR3 DNA sequence: TGTGCCAGCAGTGCCTCACAGGGGGCCGATGGCTACACCTTC. The chain carries TRBV6-4 and TRBJ1-2; 9 bases map to TRBD1. CDR1 and CDR2 from the germline V gene are MRHNA and SNTAGT. This CDR3 region has 14 residues. J gave up 6 bases and V 4 bases, and 6 bases lay outside the gene matches.